This T cell receptor beta chain stems from a study of blood T cell repertoires in COVID-19. Authors' processing steps: Using reference gene primer amplification, nucleated cell counts were estimated. Measured with immunoSEQ multiplex PCR; TCRdb has only the in-frame clones, and not every one. V and J calls and clone size are copied from that table; D and trimming were computed from the DNA. The repertoire holds about 220,000 clones, with just over 85% as singletons. The CDR3 covers 14 residues. CDR1 and CDR2 (germline): MNHEY, SVGEGT. Trimming stripped 1 base from V and 6 bases from J, with 10 bases between.

The TCR comes from a woman in her forties or fifties with acute COVID-19. Sequencing was carried out using PBMCs or T cells enriched from blood (not recorded which). The chain is built from TRBV6-2 or TRBV6-3 and TRBJ1-5, with D unclear. DNA of the CDR3: TGTGCCAGCAGTTACTTCCCCAACGGTCAGCCCCAGCATTTT. Protein sequence: CASSYFPNGQPQHF.